Following are 9 T cell receptor beta chains from one sample sequenced in a study of cytomegalovirus exposure and HLA in healthy donors. Use of 60 Vbeta and 13 Jbeta primers characterized the PCR. The table came from immunoSEQ multiplex PCR; TCRdb's copy has only in-frame clones and leaves some out. The table shows some 130,000 clones, with 74% occurring only once. The sample was PBMCs. These receptors all stem from a male donor in good health and CMV-seronegative.

There are a few counts of this clone. The chain carries TRBV4-3 and TRBJ2-7, with 10 bases identical to TRBD2. Germline V gene data show CDR1 as LGHNA and CDR2 as YSLEER. The CDR3 consists of 15 residues. V trimming: 4 bases; J trimming: 3 bases; junction bases outside the gene matches: 6. CDR3 sequence (DNA): TGCGCCAGCAGCCTGGAAGCGGGAGGGCTCTACGAGCAGTACTTC. Its translation is CASSLEAGGLYEQYF.

The J gene is TRBJ1-6, the V gene TRBV7-9, with a possible D match to TRBD1 (6 bases). The V end lost 4 bases, the J end lost 10 bases, and 8 bases lay between the germline ends. The germline V gene has CDR1 SEHNR and CDR2 FQNEAQ (reference sequence). The CDR3 consists of 12 residues. CDR3 residues: CASSSQGSPLHF. Here the CDR3 DNA reads TGTGCCAGCAGCTCCCAGGGGTCACCCCTCCACTTT.

V and J are TRBV11-2 and TRBJ2-3; TRBD2 matches at 8 bases. Germline assignment: CDR1 SGHAT and CDR2 FQNNGV. V lost 1 base to trimming and J lost 1 base; unmatched junction nucleotides: 1. The CDR3 runs to 15 residues. The CDR3 here is CASSLAGGRTDTQYF. The CDR3 bases are TGTGCCAGCAGCTTAGCGGGGGGGCGCACAGATACGCAGTATTTT.

This clone has a handful of counts. The chain has TRBV2 and TRBJ1-1; 9 bases are shared with TRBD1. In germline, CDR1 is SNHLY, CDR2 FYNNEI. The trim removed 0 bases at V and 4 bases at J, leaving 6 bases unmatched. CDR3 length equals 16 residues. Here the CDR3 DNA reads TGTGCCAGCAGTGAAGCATGGACAGGGGTTCCCACTGAAGCTTTCTTT. It encodes CASSEAWTGVPTEAFF.

The chain uses TRBV7-9 and TRBJ1-1; 12 nucleotides agree with TRBD1. The CDR3 consists of 17 residues. Germline V gene data show CDR1 as SEHNR and CDR2 as FQNEAQ (reference sequence). With V trimmed by 1 base and J by 1 base, 4 bases remained unmatched. The CDR3 bases are TGTGCCAGCAGCTTAGGCCCGGGACAGGGGGCGAACACTGAAGCTTTCTTT. Its translation is CASSLGPGQGANTEAFF. Combining the CDR3 with reference TRBV7-9 and TRBJ1-1 gives the whole variable domain DTGVSQNPRHKITKRGQNVTFRCDPISEHNRLYWYRQTLGQGPEFLTYFQNEAQLEKSRLLSDRFSAERPKGSFSTLEIQRTEQGDSAMYLCASSLGPGQGANTEAFFGQGTRLTVV.

The genes are TRBV29-1 and TRBJ2-5; a possible D gene is TRBD2 (7 bases). V lost 7 bases to trimming and J lost 4 bases, with 10 bases between them. This CDR3 has 11 amino acids. CDR1 SQVTM and CDR2 ANQGSEA come from the germline V gene. This CDR3 reads CSGRGAETQYF. The CDR3 nucleotides are TGCAGCGGCCGGGGGGCAGAGACCCAGTACTTC.

The chain has TRBV7-9 and TRBJ1-4; D ambiguous. The CDR3 consists of 14 residues. CDR1 is SEHNR, CDR2 FQNEAQ, per germline (reference sequence). V lost 5 bases, J lost 5 bases, and 12 bases lay in between. Here the CDR3 reads CASSPVSGNEKLFF. CDR3 in DNA: TGTGCCAGCAGCCCCGTCTCGGGGAATGAAAAACTGTTTTTT.

The rearrangement joins TRBV4-1 to TRBJ1-2; the D gene is possibly TRBD1 (5 bases). The CDR3 has 16 residues. With 2 bases removed from V and 5 bases from J, the gap between germline ends came to 18 bases. CDR1 and CDR2 from the germline V gene are MGHRA and YSYEKL. The CDR3 is CASSQKQGADGYGYTF. The CDR3 DNA follows: TGCGCCAGCAGCCAAAAGCAGGGTGCGGATGGGTATGGCTACACCTTC.

This chain uses TRBV6-5 with TRBJ2-2, with a tentative D call TRBD1 (6 bases). V was pared by 3 bases and J by 1 base, with 12 bases between. From germline, CDR1 is MNHEY and CDR2 SVGAGI. This CDR3 comprises 16 residues. The CDR3 is CASSYSETGNTGELFF. The DNA of the CDR3 is TGTGCCAGCAGTTATTCCGAGACAGGGAACACCGGGGAGCTGTTTTTT.